This T cell receptor beta chain was captured in a study of blood T cell repertoires in COVID-19. On the study more broadly: Samples taken during acute and convalescent COVID-19 were collected in the United States, Italy and Spain.

The study assigned cohorts using participant-reported clinical history. Cohort 3 recovery required two negative PCRs, clearance, or symptom resolution. The CDR3 sequence is 16 residues long. Trimming took off 5 bases at V and 4 bases at J, with 20 bases between the two ends. Germline loops: CDR1 SGHAT, CDR2 FQNNGV. The repertoire was sequenced with immunoSEQ multiplex PCR; TCRdb's copy has only in-frame clones and lacks some. The sample consists of approximately 440,000 clones, 90% of them appearing once. The receptor was isolated from a man younger than 35 who had recovered from COVID-19. Sequenced material: PBMCs or T cells enriched from blood (not recorded which). V gene TRBV11-2 combines with J gene TRBJ1-1; D is perhaps TRBD1 (6 bases). CDR3 DNA sequence: TGTGCCAGCAGCCAGGGGTCGGGGGGGCTGGTCACTGAAGCTTTCTTT. Protein: CASSQGSGGLVTEAFF.